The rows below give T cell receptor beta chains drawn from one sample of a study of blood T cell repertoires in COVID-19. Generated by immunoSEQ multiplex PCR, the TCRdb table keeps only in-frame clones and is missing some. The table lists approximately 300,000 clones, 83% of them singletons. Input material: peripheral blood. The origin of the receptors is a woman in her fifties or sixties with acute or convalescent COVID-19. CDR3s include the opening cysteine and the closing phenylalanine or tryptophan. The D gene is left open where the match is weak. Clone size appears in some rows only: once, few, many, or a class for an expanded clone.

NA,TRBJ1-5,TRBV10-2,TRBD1,CAGCEDRAYDQPQHF,TGCGCCGGGTGTGAAGACAGGGCTTATGATCAGCCCCAGCATTTT
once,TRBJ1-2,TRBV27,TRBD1,CASSWSGTGERIVGYTF,TGTGCCAGCAGTTGGAGCGGAACAGGGGAGAGAATAGTTGGCTACACCTTC
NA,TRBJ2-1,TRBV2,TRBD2,CASTLTAGGLLVLNEQFF,TGTGCCAGCACCCTCACGGCGGGGGGGCTGCTTGTCCTAAATGAGCAGTTCTTC
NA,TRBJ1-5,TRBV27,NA,CASGPLTRGQPQHF,TGTGCCAGCGGGCCCCTCACGCGGGGACAGCCCCAGCATTTT
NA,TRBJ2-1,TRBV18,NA,CASSPTTDYNEQFF,TGTGCCAGCTCACCAACGACAGATTACAATGAGCAGTTCTTC
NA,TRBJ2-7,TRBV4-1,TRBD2,CASSQEALAGGPPYEQYF,TGCGCCAGCAGCCAAGAAGCGCTAGCGGGAGGGCCGCCCTACGAGCAGTACTTC
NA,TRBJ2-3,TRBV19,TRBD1,CASSLTGGTDTQYF,TGTGCCAGTAGTCTGACAGGGGGAACAGATACGCAGTATTTT
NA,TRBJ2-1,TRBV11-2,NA,CASSSLLAEQFF,TGTGCCAGCAGCTCACTTCTAGCGGAGCAGTTCTTC
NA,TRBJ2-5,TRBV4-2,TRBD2,CASSQGTTSGGQETQYF,TGTGCCAGCAGCCAAGGGACGACTAGCGGGGGGCAGGAGACCCAGTACTTC
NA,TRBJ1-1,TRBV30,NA,CAWSTSSRRAFF,TGTGCCTGGAGTACGAGTTCACGGAGAGCTTTCTTT
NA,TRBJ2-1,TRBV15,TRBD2,CATSRALAGGASSYNEQFF,TGTGCCACCAGCAGAGCTCTAGCGGGAGGGGCGAGCTCCTACAATGAGCAGTTCTTC
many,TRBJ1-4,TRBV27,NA,CASSLTGVREKLFF,TGTGCCAGCAGTTTGACAGGAGTGAGAGAAAAACTGTTTTTT
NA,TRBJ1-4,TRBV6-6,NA,CASSRGGGSNEKLFF,TGTGCCAGCAGTCGGGGGGGTGGGTCTAATGAAAAACTGTTTTTT
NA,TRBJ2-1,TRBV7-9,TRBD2,CASSGLWTSGFLGGEQFF,TGTGCCAGCTCGGGCCTTTGGACTAGCGGATTCCTGGGGGGTGAGCAGTTCTTC
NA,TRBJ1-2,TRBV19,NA,CASSAREGSTSGYTF,TGTGCCAGTAGTGCCCGTGAGGGTTCTACTAGTGGCTACACCTTC
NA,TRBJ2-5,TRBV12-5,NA,CASGLVMGGRRETQYF,NA
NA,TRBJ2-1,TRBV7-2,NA,CASSLVAPSYNEQFF,TGTGCCAGCAGCTTAGTTGCGCCCTCCTACAATGAGCAGTTCTTC
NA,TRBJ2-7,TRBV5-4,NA,CASSLDGLEFREQYF,TGTGCCAGCAGCTTGGATGGACTGGAGTTTCGGGAGCAGTACTTC
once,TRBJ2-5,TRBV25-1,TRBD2,CASSLSGGQETQYF,TGTGCCAGCAGTTTAAGCGGGGGCCAAGAGACCCAGTACTTC
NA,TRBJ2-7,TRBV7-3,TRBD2,CASSLGRTSDSYEQYF,TGTGCCAGCAGCTTAGGGAGGACTAGCGACTCCTACGAGCAGTACTTC
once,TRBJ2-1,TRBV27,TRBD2,CASRPSGNNEQFF,TGTGCCAGCAGGCCTAGCGGGAACAATGAGCAGTTCTTC
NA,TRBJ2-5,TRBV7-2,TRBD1,CASSLGQPYRQETQYF,TGTGCCAGCAGCTTGGGACAGCCTTATCGTCAAGAGACCCAGTACTTC
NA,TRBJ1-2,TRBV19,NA,CASRENYGYTF,TGTGCCAGTAGAGAGAACTATGGCTACACCTTC
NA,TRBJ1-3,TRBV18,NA,CASSPRRSSGNTIYF,TGTGCCAGCTCACCACGTAGGAGTTCAGGAAACACCATATATTTT
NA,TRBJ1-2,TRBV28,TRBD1,CASRTGTGGYGYTF,TGTGCCAGCAGAACCGGGACAGGGGGCTATGGCTACACCTTC
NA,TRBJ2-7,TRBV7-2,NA,CASSSQGFSYEQYF,TGTGCCAGCAGCTCACAGGGTTTCTCCTACGAGCAGTACTTC
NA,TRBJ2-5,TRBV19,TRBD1,CASSIDGLHQGEETQYF,TGTGCCAGTAGTATAGATGGATTACATCAGGGGGAAGAGACCCAGTACTTC
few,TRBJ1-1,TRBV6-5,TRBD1,CASPGQGSEAFF,TGTGCCAGCCCAGGACAGGGATCTGAAGCTTTCTTT
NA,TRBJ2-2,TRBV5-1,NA,CASSLEGRGTGELFF,TGCGCCAGCAGCTTGGAGGGTAGGGGGACCGGGGAGCTGTTTTTT
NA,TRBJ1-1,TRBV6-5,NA,CASSKPTELNTEAFF,TGTGCCAGCAGCAAGCCGACAGAACTGAACACTGAAGCTTTCTTT
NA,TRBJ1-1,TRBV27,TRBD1,CASSLGQGIAEAFF,TGTGCCAGCAGTTTAGGACAGGGTATCGCTGAAGCTTTCTTT